The 24 T cell receptor beta chains given below trace back to one sample, sequenced in a study of T cells in Graves' hyperthyroidism and ophthalmopathy (dated 2019 in TCRdb). Library preparation used multiplex PCR. Sequencing took place on an Illumina HiSeq 2000. Amplification of TCR beta CDR3 regions was carried out from RNA transcripts. A first-round RT-PCR of the TCR CDR3 used the HTBI primer set with the Qiagen OneStep RT-PCR kit. In-frame beta chains were kept once TCRdb had trimmed the public reads at Q25 with fastp and called clones with MiXCR. Each entry merges the rows of one CDR3 protein and shows their most common DNA and genes. Present in this sample are approximately 430,000 distinct CDR3 sequences, around 14% of which were seen just once. The ten largest make up approximately 7.5% of the sample. Input material: blood. The receptors were gathered from a woman aged 18-29 years with Graves' hyperthyroidism.

This rearrangement joins TRBV3-1 to TRBJ1-6, with 7 bases fitting TRBD1. V shed 0 bases, J shed 9 bases, and the junction held 2 bases outside the gene matches. From germline, CDR1 is LGHDT and CDR2 YNNKEL (reference sequence). The CDR3 contains 14 residues. The CDR3 coding sequence is TGTGCCAGCAGCCAAGAGGGGGACAGTTCACCCCTCCACTTT. Encoded protein: CASSQEGDSSPLHF. The whole variable domain, remainder taken from reference TRBV3-1 and TRBJ1-6, is DTAVSQTPKYLVTQMGNDKSIKCEQNLGHDTMYWYKQDSKKFLKIMFSYNNKELIINETVPNRFSPKSPDKAHLNLHINSLELGDSAVYFCASSQEGDSSPLHFGNGTRLTVT.

This clonotype was picked up many times. The rearrangement links TRBV4-1 to TRBJ1-5; D unclear. The CDR3 contains 16 residues. Trimming left V 0 bases short and J 3 bases short, with 12 bases between. Germline V CDR1 and CDR2: MGHRA, YSYEKL. CDR3 amino acids: CASSQESGPNNQPQHF. Written as DNA, the CDR3 is TGCGCCAGCAGCCAAGAATCCGGACCGAACAATCAGCCCCAGCATTTT.

The sample holds many counts of this clonotype. This chain connects TRBV2 to TRBJ1-5, with 7 bases lining up with TRBD1. The CDR3 has 14 residues. V trimming: 2 bases; J trimming: 9 bases; junction bases outside the gene matches: 7. The germline CDR1 and CDR2 sequences are SNHLY and FYNNEI. The CDR3 loop is CASSEIGTETPQHF. CDR3 bases: TGTGCCAGCAGTGAAATCGGGACAGAGACGCCCCAGCATTTT.

In the case of this clonotype: A single base separates this from a much larger clone, so it may be a read error. No conserved phenylalanine or tryptophan is present at the end of the CDR3, so a read error is the likely explanation. The V gene is TRBV11-2, the J gene TRBJ2-5; D unclear. V dropped 5 bases and J dropped 5 bases, with 9 bases sitting between them. Per germline, CDR1 SGHAT and CDR2 FQNNGV. The CDR3 covers 12 residues. DNA of the CDR3: TGTGCCAGCAGCCCTCCCTCGGAGACCCAGTACCTC. Protein product: CASSPPSETQYL.

The chain uses TRBV7-9 and TRBJ2-1; D is perhaps TRBD2 (5 bases). Germline CDR1 SEHNR, CDR2 FQNEAQ (reference sequence). Deletions cut 5 bases from V and 7 bases from J, with 12 bases between. The CDR3 extends over 13 amino acids. In DNA form, the CDR3 reads TGTGCCAGCAGCGACACTAGGGTAAATGAGCAGTTCTTC. This codes for CASSDTRVNEQFF.

Notes on this clonotype: One end of the junction varies from germline; a read error may be responsible. V and J are TRBV7-7 and TRBJ2-6; possibly TRBD1 for D (5 bases). This CDR3 spans 17 amino acids. Germline-derived CDR1 and CDR2 are SSHAT and FNYEAQ (reference sequence). Written as DNA, the CDR3 is TGTGCTAGCAGCCCGTGGCAGGGTTCTTCTGGGGCCAACGTCCTGACTTTC. It codes for CASSPWQGSSGANVLTF.

The chain recombines TRBV9 with TRBJ2-7; tentative D call: TRBD2 (6 bases). Germline V gives CDR1 SGDLS, CDR2 YYNGEE. The V gene lost 6 bases and the J gene lost 6 bases, with 28 bases spanning the gap. The CDR3 length is 17 residues. The CDR3 here is CASTSGGNEGSESEQYF. CDR3 nucleotides: TGTGCCAGCACCTCTGGCGGGAATGAGGGAAGTGAGAGCGAGCAGTACTTC.

The rearrangement joins TRBV9 to TRBJ2-7, with TRBD1 matching over 7 bases. V shed 4 bases, J shed 3 bases, and the junction held 7 bases outside the gene matches. The length of the CDR3 is 14 residues. Germline-derived CDR1 and CDR2 are SGDLS and YYNGEE. The CDR3 region is CASSPEGAYYEQYF. CDR3 coding DNA: TGTGCCAGCAGCCCCGAGGGGGCATACTACGAGCAGTACTTC.

This clonotype showed up many times. V is TRBV10-3 and J is TRBJ1-2; D gene uncertain. There are 10 residues in the CDR3. Germline CDR1 ENHRY, CDR2 SYGVKD. Trimming left V 11 bases short and J 0 bases short, with 4 bases between. The CDR3 sequence: CAAANYGYTF. CDR3 sequence (DNA): TGTGCCGCAGCTAACTATGGCTACACCTTC.

This clonotype has only a few counts. The genes are TRBV5-5 and TRBJ1-4, with a tentative D call TRBD1 (6 bases). V lost 6 bases to trimming and J lost 5 bases, with 14 bases between them. CDR1 and CDR2 (germline): SGHKS, YYEKEE (reference sequence). The CDR3 extends over 14 amino acids. This CDR3 is CASNEQGLNEKLFF. Here the CDR3 DNA reads TGTGCCAGCAACGAACAGGGACTAAATGAAAAACTGTTTTTT. The full variable domain, with the rest looked up from reference TRBV5-5 and TRBJ1-4, is DAGVTQSPTHLIKTRGQQVTLRCSPISGHKSVSWYQQVLGQGPQFIFQYYEKEERGRGNFPDRFSARQFPNYSSELNVNALLLGDSALYLCASNEQGLNEKLFFGSGTQLSVL.

The V gene is TRBV15, the J gene TRBJ2-5; 13 bases fit TRBD2. This CDR3 has 17 residues. After removal of 3 bases from V and 4 bases from J, the junction contained 8 bases not matched to a gene. The V gene's germline CDR1 is LNHNV and CDR2 YYDKDF (reference sequence). The CDR3 spells CATSREPLAGGGETQYF. In nucleotides, the CDR3 is TGTGCCACCAGCAGGGAACCACTAGCGGGGGGGGGAGAGACCCAGTACTTC.

This clonotype was counted only a few times. The rearrangement joins TRBV7-6 to TRBJ2-3; weak D call: TRBD1 (5 bases). Germline CDR1 is SGHVS and CDR2 is FNYEAQ. The V gene lost 1 base and the J gene lost 1 base, with 9 bases spanning the gap. CDR3 size: 15 residues. The chain's CDR3 is CASSLEQERTDTQYF. The DNA of the CDR3 is TGTGCCAGCAGCTTAGAACAGGAGCGCACAGATACGCAGTATTTT.

The sample holds many counts of this clonotype. V is TRBV20-1 and J is TRBJ1-2; 10 nucleotides align to TRBD1. Germline V gene sequence: CDR1 DFQATT, CDR2 SNEGSKA (reference sequence). After removal of 0 bases from V and 8 bases from J, the junction contained 9 bases not matched to a gene. This CDR3 spans 15 amino acids. CDR3 bases: TGCAGTGCTAGAGATAGGACAGGGGGGGAAGGCGGCTACACCTTC. Its protein is CSARDRTGGEGGYTF.

This clonotype came up many times. This CDR3 is CASRRGQHRSEAFF. The CDR3 coding sequence is TGTGCCAGCAGACGGGGACAGCACAGGTCTGAAGCTTTCTTT. This chain connects TRBV3-1 to TRBJ1-1; 7 bases line up with TRBD1. CDR1 and CDR2 from the germline V gene are LGHDT and YNNKEL (reference sequence). Trimming took 6 bases from V and 6 from J; bases not matched to a gene: 10. This CDR3 contains 14 residues.

This chain connects TRBV27 to TRBJ1-6; D not resolved. V lost 5 bases, J lost 0 bases, and 8 bases lay in between. Per the germline V gene, CDR1 is MNHEY and CDR2 is SMNVEV (reference sequence). The CDR3 spans 15 residues. CDR3 protein: CASSPWGSYNSPLHF. In nucleotides, the CDR3 is TGTGCCAGCAGTCCGTGGGGCTCCTATAATTCACCCCTCCACTTT.

This clonotype was recorded at least ten times. V usage is TRBV11-2 and J usage is TRBJ1-3; D is unresolved. CDR3 length equals 15 residues. The germline gives CDR1 SGHAT, CDR2 FQNNGV. V was shortened by 5 bases and J by 2 bases, with 13 bases between the two germline ends. DNA for the CDR3: TGTGCCAGCAGCAATATTCTGGCCGCTGGAAACACCATATATTTT. Protein sequence: CASSNILAAGNTIYF. The whole variable domain, remainder taken from reference TRBV11-2 and TRBJ1-3, is EAGVAQSPRYKIIEKRQSVAFWCNPISGHATLYWYQQILGQGPKLLIQFQNNGVVDDSQLPKDRFSAERLKGVDSTLKIQPAKLEDSAVYLCASSNILAAGNTIYFGEGSWLTVV.

The gene calls are TRBV18 and TRBJ1-3; no reliable D call. Trimming took 2 bases from V and 0 from J, leaving 11 bases between them. Germline V CDR1 and CDR2: KGHSH, LQKENI. This CDR3 comprises 16 residues. The CDR3 reads CASSPIKSISGNTIYF. In DNA, the CDR3 is TGTGCCAGCTCACCAATCAAATCGATCTCTGGAAACACCATATATTTT.

The chain carries TRBV3-1 and TRBJ2-5; the match to TRBD2 covers 8 bases. V lost 2 bases to trimming and J lost 7 bases; unmatched junction nucleotides: 9. This CDR3 has 15 amino acids. From germline, CDR1 is LGHDT and CDR2 YNNKEL (reference sequence). In DNA, the CDR3 is TGTGCCAGCAGCCAAAGTGCGTGGGCGGGGGGGACCCAGTACTTC. Its protein is CASSQSAWAGGTQYF.

V gene TRBV2 combines with J gene TRBJ1-2; a possible D gene is TRBD1 (5 bases). The CDR3 extends over 14 amino acids. Trimming cost V 3 bases and J 1 base, with 9 bases left between them. Germline V lookup: CDR1 SNHLY, CDR2 FYNNEI. For the CDR3, the DNA is TGTGCCAGCAGTGATCACAGGCTTAACTATGGCTACACCTTC. Translation: CASSDHRLNYGYTF.

With regard to this clonotype: A much larger clone lies one base from this, so it may be a read error. The chain employs TRBV7-6 and TRBJ2-5; D perhaps matches TRBD1 (5 bases). The last part of the DNA fits TRBJ2-1 better; the J call may be wrong. The CDR3 extends over 13 amino acids. Per the germline V gene, CDR1 is SGHVS and CDR2 is FNYEAQ. The chain's CDR3 is CASSLEGLETQFF. CDR3 in DNA: TGTGCCAGCAGCTTAGAGGGGTTGGAGACCCAGTTCTTC.

This clonotype was detected ten times or more. The chain has TRBV20-1 and TRBJ1-2, with D unclear. From germline, CDR1 is DFQATT and CDR2 SNEGSKA (reference sequence). This CDR3 region has 13 residues. Deletions cut 6 bases from V and 3 bases from J, with 14 bases between. The CDR3 coding sequence is TGCAGTGCCCGTCCCCAGGTTTACTATGGCTACACCTTC. Its translation is CSARPQVYYGYTF.

Details on this clonotype: This sequence may be a read error, since a much larger clone differs from it by one base. The CDR3 sequence is CASSDDSGHRLTYSYTF. CDR3 sequence (DNA): TGTGCCAGCAGCGACGACAGTGGCCACCGACTAACCTATAGCTACACCTTC. The genes are TRBV9 and TRBJ1-2; D is perhaps TRBD1 (5 bases). Looked up from germline, CDR1 is SGDLS and CDR2 is YYNGEE. The CDR3 has 17 residues.

About this clonotype itself: A much larger clone sits a single nucleotide away, making a read error possible. The V gene is TRBV3-1, the J gene TRBJ2-7, with 8 bases aligning to TRBD2. The CDR3 spans 15 residues. Germline values: CDR1 LGHDT, CDR2 YNNKEL (reference sequence). CDR3 bases: TGTGCCAGCAGCCAGGTGACGGGGGGGCCCTACGAACAGTGCTTC. Its translation is CASSQVTGGPYEQCF.

The rearrangement joins TRBV12-3 or TRBV12-4 to TRBJ2-4, with TRBD1 matching over 12 bases. The V and J ends lost 5 bases and 9 bases, in that order; junction bases with no gene match: 5. The CDR3 consists of 14 residues. CDR3 nucleotide sequence: TGTGCCAGCAGTCAGGGACAGGGGGCGAGCATTCAGTACTTC. This gives the protein CASSQGQGASIQYF.